The source of this T cell receptor beta chain is a study of cytomegalovirus exposure and HLA in healthy donors. Study-wide findings and caveats: A later analysis reportedly identified an Asian-associated ancestry cluster as carrying fewer N-insertions than the approximately 670-donor mean. The listing of 150 to 200 TCR beta chains classed them as cytomegalovirus-associated. Accurate predictions that matched the HLA-A and HLA-B alleles of most subjects were reportedly made from TCR beta sequences.

The PCR employed 60 Vbeta primers together with 13 Jbeta primers. Libraries were prepared by immunoSEQ multiplex PCR; TCRdb keeps only in-frame clonotypes and omits some of them. The sample records 150,000 to 200,000 clones, roughly three quarters being singletons. As for this clone: Its antigen remains unidentified.

Germline CDR1 reads LNHDA; CDR2 reads SQIVND (reference sequence). Germline trimming cut 7 bases from V and 12 bases from J; bases unmatched to any gene: 13. The CDR3 is 13 amino acids. The chain links TRBV19 to TRBJ2-3; TRBD1 aligns across 7 bases. The sample taken for sequencing was PBMCs. The clonotype was recovered from a woman aged 25 to 45 in good health and CMV-seropositive. The CDR3 protein is CASTPSATGDQYF. DNA of the CDR3: TGTGCCAGTACCCCCTCGGCCACAGGGGATCAGTATTTT.